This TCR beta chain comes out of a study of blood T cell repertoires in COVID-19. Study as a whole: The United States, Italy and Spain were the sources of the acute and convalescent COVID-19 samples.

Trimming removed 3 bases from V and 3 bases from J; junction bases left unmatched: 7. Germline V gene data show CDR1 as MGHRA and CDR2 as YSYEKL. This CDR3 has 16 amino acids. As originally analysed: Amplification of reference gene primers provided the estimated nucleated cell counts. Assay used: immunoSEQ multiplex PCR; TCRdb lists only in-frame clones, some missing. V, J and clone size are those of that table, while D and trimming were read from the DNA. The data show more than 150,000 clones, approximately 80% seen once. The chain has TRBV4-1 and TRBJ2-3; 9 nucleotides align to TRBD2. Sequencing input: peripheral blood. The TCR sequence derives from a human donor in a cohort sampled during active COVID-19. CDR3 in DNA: TGCGCCAGCAGCCAGATCGCGGGGGGGCAAACAGATACGCAGTATTTT. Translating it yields CASSQIAGGQTDTQYF.